The sequence of this T cell receptor (beta chain) was determined in a study of CD8+ T cells in alopecia areata. Looking at the study overall: Those patients who were treated received oral tofacitinib, which was given at 5 to 10 mg twice daily for moderate-to-severe alopecia areata. Tofacitinib ran for 6 to 18 months before 6 months off drug. Overall study findings and caveats: Clonality exceeded that of normal scalp in lesional scalp, most notably in alopecia totalis/universalis. The study found TCR sharing across patients less clear than in mice, possibly for HLA reasons.

CDR3 length equals 13 residues. Germline values: CDR1 MNHEY, CDR2 SMNVEV (reference sequence). V lost 7 bases, J lost 1 base, and 1 base stayed unmatched. Comment on this clone: The antigen is unknown.

Following RNA extraction, reverse transcription yielded cDNA that acted as the sequencing template. The method was immunoSEQ multiplex PCR; TCRdb's version includes in-frame clones alone and lacks a portion of them. The profile shows under 70,000 clones, about 96% of them singletons. Sequenced here: CD8+ T cells sorted from blood, sampled at week 0. The sequence was collected from a human donor with alopecia areata. The V gene is TRBV27, the J gene TRBJ2-3, with 8 bases identical to TRBD1. The chain's CDR3 is CASTGQGTDTQYF. DNA of the CDR3: TGTGCCAGCACGGGACAGGGCACAGATACGCAGTATTTT.